The clone carrying this T cell receptor (beta chain) has a count of ten or more. Its antigen remains unidentified. Unique molecular identifiers were incorporated into the prepared TCRbeta library. TCRdb reprocessed the PCR reads with MiXCR, giving one entry per CDR3 protein. The table records about 580,000 distinct CDR3 sequences, under 30% of them present only once. This record belongs to a study of T-cell reconstitution after alpha-beta-depleted transplantation in children. Study-wide results and caveats: Newly produced T cells mostly provided counts and TCRbeta diversity after one year, as hyperexpanded clones declined. After transplant, at about two months, alpha-beta T cells were reportedly derived from several hundred expanded graft clones. TCRbeta diversity was high at day 60 in some patients (a result of surviving recipient T cells and thymic progenitors).

CDR3 length: 14 amino acids. The V end was cut by 5 bases, the J end by 1 base, with 9 bases between. The rearrangement joins TRBV12-3 or TRBV12-4 to TRBJ1-3; D unresolved. This specimen consisted of PBMCs, mostly from graft donor cells, obtained 360 days after TCRalphabeta/CD19-depleted stem cell transplant. The TCR was taken from a boy younger than two who had a stem cell transplant for acute myeloid leukemia, so the T cells may come from the graft donor. The CDR3 DNA reads TGTGCCAGCAGTGACACGCCGTCTGGAAACACCATATATTTT. Translation: CASSDTPSGNTIYF.